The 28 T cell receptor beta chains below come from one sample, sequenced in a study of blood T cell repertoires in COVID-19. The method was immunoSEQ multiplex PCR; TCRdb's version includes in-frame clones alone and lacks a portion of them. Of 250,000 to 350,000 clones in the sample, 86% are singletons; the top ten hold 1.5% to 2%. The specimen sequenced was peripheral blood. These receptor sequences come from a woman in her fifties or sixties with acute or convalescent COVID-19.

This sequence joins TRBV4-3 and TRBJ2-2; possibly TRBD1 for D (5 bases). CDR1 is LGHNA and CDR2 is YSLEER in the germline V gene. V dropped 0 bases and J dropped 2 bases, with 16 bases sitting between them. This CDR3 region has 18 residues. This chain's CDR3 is CASSQEEIRTLNTGELFF. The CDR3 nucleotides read TGCGCCAGCAGCCAAGAGGAGATCCGGACACTAAACACCGGGGAGCTGTTTTTT.

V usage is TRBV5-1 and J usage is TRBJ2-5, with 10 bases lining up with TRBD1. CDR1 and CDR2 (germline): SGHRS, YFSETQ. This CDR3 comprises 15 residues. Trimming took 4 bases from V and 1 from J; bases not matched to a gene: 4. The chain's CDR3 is CASSAGQGPQETQYF. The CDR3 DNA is TGCGCCAGCAGCGCGGGACAGGGGCCCCAAGAGACCCAGTACTTC.

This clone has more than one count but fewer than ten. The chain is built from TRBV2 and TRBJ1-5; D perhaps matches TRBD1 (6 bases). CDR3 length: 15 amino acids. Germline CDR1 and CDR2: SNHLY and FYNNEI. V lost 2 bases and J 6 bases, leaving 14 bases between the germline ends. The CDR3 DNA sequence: TGTGCCAGCAGTGAAAGGTACAGGGTGGGTCAGCCCCAGCATTTT. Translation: CASSERYRVGQPQHF.

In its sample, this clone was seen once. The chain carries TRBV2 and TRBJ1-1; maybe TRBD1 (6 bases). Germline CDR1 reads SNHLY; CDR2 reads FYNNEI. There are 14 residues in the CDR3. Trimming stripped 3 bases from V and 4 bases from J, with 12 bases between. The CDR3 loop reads CASSDKGGFTEAFF. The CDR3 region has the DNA TGTGCCAGCAGTGATAAGGGGGGGTTCACTGAAGCTTTCTTT.

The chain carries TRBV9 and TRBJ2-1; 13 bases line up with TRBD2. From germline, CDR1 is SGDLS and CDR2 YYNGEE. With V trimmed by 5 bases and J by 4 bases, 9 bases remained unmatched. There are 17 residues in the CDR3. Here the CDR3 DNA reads TGTGCCAGCAGTCAACTAGCGGGAGGGCCCTTATACAATGAGCAGTTCTTC. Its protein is CASSQLAGGPLYNEQFF.

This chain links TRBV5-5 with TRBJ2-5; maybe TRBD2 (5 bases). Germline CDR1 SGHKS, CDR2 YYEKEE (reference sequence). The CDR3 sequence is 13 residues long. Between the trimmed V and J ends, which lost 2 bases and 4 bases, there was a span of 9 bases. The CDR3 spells CASSLGRAETQYF. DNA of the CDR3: TGTGCCAGCAGCTTAGGGAGAGCAGAGACCCAGTACTTC.

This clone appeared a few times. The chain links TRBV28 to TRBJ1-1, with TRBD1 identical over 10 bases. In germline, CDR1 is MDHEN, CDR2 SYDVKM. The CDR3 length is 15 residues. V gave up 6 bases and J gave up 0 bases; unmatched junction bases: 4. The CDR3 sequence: CASSKGQGLNTEAFF. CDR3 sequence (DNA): TGTGCCAGCAGCAAGGGACAGGGGTTGAACACTGAAGCTTTCTTT.

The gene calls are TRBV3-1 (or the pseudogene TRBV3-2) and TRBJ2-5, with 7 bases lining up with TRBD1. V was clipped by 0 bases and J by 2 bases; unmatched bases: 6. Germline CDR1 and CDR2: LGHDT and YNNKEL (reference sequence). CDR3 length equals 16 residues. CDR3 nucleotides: TGTGCCAGCAGCCAAGAGGCTGGGACAGCTCAAGAGACCCAGTACTTC. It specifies CASSQEAGTAQETQYF.

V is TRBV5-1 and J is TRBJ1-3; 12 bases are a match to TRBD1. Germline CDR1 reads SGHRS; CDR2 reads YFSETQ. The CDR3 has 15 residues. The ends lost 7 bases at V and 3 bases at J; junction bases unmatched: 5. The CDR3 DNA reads TGCGCCAGCGAGGGACAGGGGGCCGGTGGAAACACCATATATTTT. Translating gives CASEGQGAGGNTIYF.

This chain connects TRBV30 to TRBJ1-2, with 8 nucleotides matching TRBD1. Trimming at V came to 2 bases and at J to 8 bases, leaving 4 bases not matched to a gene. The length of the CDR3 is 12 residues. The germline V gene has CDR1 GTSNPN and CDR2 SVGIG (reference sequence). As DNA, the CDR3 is TGTGCCTGGAGTAGGACAGGGCTCGGCTACACCTTC. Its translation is CAWSRTGLGYTF. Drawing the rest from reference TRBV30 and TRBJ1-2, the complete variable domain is SQTIHQWPATLVQPVGSPLSLECTVEGTSNPNLYWYRQAAGRGLQLLFYSVGIGQISSEVPQNLSASRPQDRQFILSSKKLLLSDSGFYLCAWSRTGLGYTFGSGTRLTVV.

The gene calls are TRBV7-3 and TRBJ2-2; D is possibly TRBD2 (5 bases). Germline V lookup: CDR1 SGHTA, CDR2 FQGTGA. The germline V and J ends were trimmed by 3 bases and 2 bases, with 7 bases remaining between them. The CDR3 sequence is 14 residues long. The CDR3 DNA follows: TGTGCCAGCAGCTTCAGCGGTAACACCGGGGAGCTGTTTTTT. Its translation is CASSFSGNTGELFF.

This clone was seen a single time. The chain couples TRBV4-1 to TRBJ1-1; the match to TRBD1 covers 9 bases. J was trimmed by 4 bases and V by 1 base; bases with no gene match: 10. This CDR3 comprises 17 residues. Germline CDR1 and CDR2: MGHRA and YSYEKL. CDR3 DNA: TGCGCCAGCAGCCAAGGCACGGGACAGGGTATTGCCACTGAAGCTTTCTTT. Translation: CASSQGTGQGIATEAFF.

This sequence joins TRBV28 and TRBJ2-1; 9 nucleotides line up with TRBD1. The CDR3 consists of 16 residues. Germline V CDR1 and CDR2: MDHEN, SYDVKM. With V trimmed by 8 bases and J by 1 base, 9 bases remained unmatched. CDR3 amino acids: CASATQGTGSYNEQFF. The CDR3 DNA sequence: TGTGCCAGCGCCACCCAAGGGACAGGGTCCTACAATGAGCAGTTCTTC.

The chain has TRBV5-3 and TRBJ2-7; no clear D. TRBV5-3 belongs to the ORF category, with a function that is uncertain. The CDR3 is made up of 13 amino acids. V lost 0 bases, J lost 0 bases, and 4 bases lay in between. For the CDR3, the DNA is TGTGCCAGAAGCTTGGACAGCTCCTACGAGCAGTACTTC. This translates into CARSLDSSYEQYF.

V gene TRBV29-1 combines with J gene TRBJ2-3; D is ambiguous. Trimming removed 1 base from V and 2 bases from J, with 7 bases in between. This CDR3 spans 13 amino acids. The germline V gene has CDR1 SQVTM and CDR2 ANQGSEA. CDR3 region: CSVEAKLTDTQYF. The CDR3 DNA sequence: TGCAGCGTTGAAGCTAAGCTCACAGATACGCAGTATTTT.

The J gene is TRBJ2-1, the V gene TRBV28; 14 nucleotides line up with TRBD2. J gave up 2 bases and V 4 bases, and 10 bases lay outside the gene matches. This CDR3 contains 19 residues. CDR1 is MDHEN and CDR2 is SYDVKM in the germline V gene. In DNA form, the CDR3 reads TGTGCCAGCAGTTACCCCGGGACTAGCGGGAGTGTCACCTACAATGAGCAGTTCTTC. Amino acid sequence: CASSYPGTSGSVTYNEQFF.

The CDR3 nucleotides are TGTGCCAGCTCACAGACAGTGCTCAACACTGAAGCTTTCTTT. It codes for CASSQTVLNTEAFF. The V call is TRBV18, the J call TRBJ1-1; possible D gene TRBD1, 5 bases. This CDR3 has 14 amino acids. Trimming took off 4 bases at V and 2 bases at J, with 11 bases between the two ends. CDR1 and CDR2 from the germline V gene are KGHSH and LQKENI.

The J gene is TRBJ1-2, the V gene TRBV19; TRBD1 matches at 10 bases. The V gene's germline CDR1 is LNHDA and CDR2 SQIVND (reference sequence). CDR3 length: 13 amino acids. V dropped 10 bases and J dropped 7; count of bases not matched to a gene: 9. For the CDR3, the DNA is TGTGCCACCCATCGACAGGGGGCGTTTGGCTACACCTTC. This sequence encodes CATHRQGAFGYTF.

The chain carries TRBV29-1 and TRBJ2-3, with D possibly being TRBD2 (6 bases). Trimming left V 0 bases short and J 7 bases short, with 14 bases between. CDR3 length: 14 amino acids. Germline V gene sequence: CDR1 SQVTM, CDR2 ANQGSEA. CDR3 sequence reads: CSVEDLAKGNTQYF. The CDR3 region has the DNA TGCAGCGTTGAAGATCTAGCGAAGGGTAATACGCAGTATTTT.

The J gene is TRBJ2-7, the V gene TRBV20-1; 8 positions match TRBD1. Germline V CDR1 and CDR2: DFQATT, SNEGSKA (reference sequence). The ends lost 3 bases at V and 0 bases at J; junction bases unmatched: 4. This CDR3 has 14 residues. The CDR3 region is CSASRTGNSYEQYF. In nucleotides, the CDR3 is TGCAGTGCTAGTAGGACAGGGAACTCCTACGAGCAGTACTTC.

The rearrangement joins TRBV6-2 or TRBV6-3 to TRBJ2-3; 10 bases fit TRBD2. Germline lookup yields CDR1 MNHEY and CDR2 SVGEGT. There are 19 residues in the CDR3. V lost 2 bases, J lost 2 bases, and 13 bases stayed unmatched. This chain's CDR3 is CASSYNRYRLAGYTDTQYF. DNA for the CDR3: TGTGCCAGCAGTTACAACAGGTACCGACTAGCGGGCTACACAGATACGCAGTATTTT.

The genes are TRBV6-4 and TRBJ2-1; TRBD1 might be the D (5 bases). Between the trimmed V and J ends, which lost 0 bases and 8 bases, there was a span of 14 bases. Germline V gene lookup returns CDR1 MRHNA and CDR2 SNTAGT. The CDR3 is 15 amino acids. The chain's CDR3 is CASSDSMSPGHEQFF. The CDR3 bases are TGTGCCAGCAGTGACTCAATGTCGCCAGGGCATGAGCAGTTCTTC.

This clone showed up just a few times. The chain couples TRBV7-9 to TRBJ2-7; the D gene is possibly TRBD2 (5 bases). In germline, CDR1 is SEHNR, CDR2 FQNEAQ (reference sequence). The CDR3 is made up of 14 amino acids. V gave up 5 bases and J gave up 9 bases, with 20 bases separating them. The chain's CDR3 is CASSLTGNYERQYF. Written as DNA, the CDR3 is TGTGCCAGCAGCCTGACGGGGAATTACGAGCGGCAGTACTTC.

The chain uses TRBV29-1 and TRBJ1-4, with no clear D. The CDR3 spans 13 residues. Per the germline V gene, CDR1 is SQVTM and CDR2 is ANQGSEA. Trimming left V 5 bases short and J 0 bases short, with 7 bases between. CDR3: CSVSGTTNEKLFF. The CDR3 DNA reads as TGCAGCGTTTCCGGGACAACTAATGAAAAACTGTTTTTT.

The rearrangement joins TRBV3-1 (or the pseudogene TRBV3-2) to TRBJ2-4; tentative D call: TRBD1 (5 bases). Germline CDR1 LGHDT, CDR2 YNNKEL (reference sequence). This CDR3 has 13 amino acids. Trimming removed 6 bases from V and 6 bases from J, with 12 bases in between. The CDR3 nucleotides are TGTGCCAGCAGTCCAGGGCTGCGAAACATTCAGTACTTC. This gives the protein CASSPGLRNIQYF.

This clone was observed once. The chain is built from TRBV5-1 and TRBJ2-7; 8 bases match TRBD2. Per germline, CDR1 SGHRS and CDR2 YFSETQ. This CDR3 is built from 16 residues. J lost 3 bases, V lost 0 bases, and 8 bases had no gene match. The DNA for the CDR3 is TGCGCCAGCAGCTTGGATTGGTTAGCGGGGCACTACGAGCAGTACTTC. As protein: CASSLDWLAGHYEQYF.

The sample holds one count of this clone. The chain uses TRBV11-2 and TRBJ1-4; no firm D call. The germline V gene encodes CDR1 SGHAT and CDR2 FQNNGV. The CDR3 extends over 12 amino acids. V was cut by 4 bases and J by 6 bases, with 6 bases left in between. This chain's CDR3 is CASSSSDEKLFF. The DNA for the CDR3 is TGTGCCAGCAGCTCCTCAGATGAAAAACTGTTTTTT.

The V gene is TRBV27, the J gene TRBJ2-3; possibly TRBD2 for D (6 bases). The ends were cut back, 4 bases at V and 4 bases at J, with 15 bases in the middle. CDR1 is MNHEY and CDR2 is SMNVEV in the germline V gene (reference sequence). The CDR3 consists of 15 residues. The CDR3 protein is CASSSVNGSPDTQYF. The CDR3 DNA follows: TGTGCCAGCAGTTCCGTTAACGGGAGCCCAGATACGCAGTATTTT.